This T cell receptor beta chain was retrieved from a study of T-cell reconstitution after alpha-beta-depleted transplantation in children. Deletions cut 4 bases from V and 6 bases from J, with 10 bases between. This CDR3 comprises 13 residues. From germline, CDR1 is MNHEY and CDR2 SVGAGI. Unique molecular identifiers were incorporated when the TCRbeta library was constructed. TCRdb analysed the PCR reads with MiXCR anew, one entry per CDR3 protein. The profile covers more than 550,000 distinct CDR3 sequences, with about 10% appearing a single time and about 4% taken by the ten largest. V is TRBV6-5 and J is TRBJ2-1; no reliable D call. The TCR sequence derives from a human donor who donated a stem cell graft to a child with acute myeloid leukemia. Sequenced material: PBMCs from the stem cell graft donor, taken from the stem cell graft. DNA for the CDR3: TGTGCCAGCAGTTCGAACAGAGTCAATGAGCAGTTCTTC. Amino acids: CASSSNRVNEQFF.